This T cell receptor beta chain comes out of a study of tumor-infiltrating lymphocytes in primary liver carcinoma. Extraction of RNA together with DNA used 20-30 mg of unsorted bulk tissue. From 400 to 550 ng total RNA, TCR beta cDNA was generated with a primer in the constant region. Construction of TCR beta libraries relied on three successive nested multiplex PCR rounds employing slightly modified ARM-PCR. A C-beta reverse primer and TRBV1-TRBV30 forward primers served in each of the first two PCR rounds, at ten to eleven cycles apiece. TCRdb itself ran the multiplex PCR reads through MiXCR, one entry per CDR3 protein. The table records roughly 100,000 distinct CDR3 sequences, around 84% of them present only once. The CDR3 covers 15 residues. Germline lookup yields CDR1 SQVTM and CDR2 ANQGSEA.

This chain uses TRBV29-1 with TRBJ2-4; D is perhaps TRBD2 (5 bases). The sample comprised liver tumor tissue from sampling region 3. Subset of the sample: tumor region T3, left-lateral pole. The receptor's source is a man in his forties or fifties with primary liver carcinoma and hepatitis B virus infection. CDR3 sequence: CSAVVGGWGKNIQYF. The CDR3 DNA follows: TGCAGTGCTGTCGTAGGAGGCTGGGGTAAAAACATTCAGTACTTC.